This record looks at one T cell receptor (beta chain) sequence and its context. The germline gives CDR1 KGHSH, CDR2 LQKENI. J was trimmed by 2 bases and V by 0 bases; bases with no gene match: 0. The CDR3 is 14 residues long. The data are from a study of blood T cell repertoires in COVID-19. At the level of the study: The origin of the acute and convalescent COVID-19 samples was the United States, Italy and Spain. The cDNA or gDNA used as material had been derived from T cells, B-cell-depleted T cells, or PBMCs.

TCRdb's table, derived via immunoSEQ multiplex PCR, lists solely in-frame clones and lacks some. This table has about 200,000 clones, roughly 90% appearing once. The sample taken for sequencing was peripheral blood. This TCR was sampled from a man aged 55-75 years with COVID-19, enrolled during active disease. J is TRBJ1-2 and V is TRBV18; TRBD1 matches 7 bases. CDR3: CASSPPGQNYGYTF. The CDR3, as DNA: TGTGCCAGCTCACCACCGGGACAGAACTATGGCTACACCTTC.